The clone carrying this TCR beta chain was detected ten times or more. Its antigen is not identified. The ends were cut back, 6 bases at V and 1 base at J, with 12 bases in the middle. CDR1 is MNHEY and CDR2 is SMNVEV in the germline V gene (reference sequence). The CDR3 runs to 14 residues. TCRdb re-derived calls from the reads in MiXCR, one entry per CDR3 protein. Among approximately 7,700 distinct CDR3 sequences listed, approximately 58% were seen once. The data originate from a study of T cell repertoires in cytomegalovirus infection. The overall study: Through public TCR beta signatures, both CMV infection and matching HLA type were indicated.

Study outcomes and limitations: HLA-C-restricted CMV-specific TCR beta clonotypes were dominant in the ex vivo response. Summed public TCR beta family frequency identified CMV carriers bearing the relevant HLA.

The material sequenced was PBMCs, sequenced either directly or after in vitro stimulation (not recorded which). V usage is TRBV27 and J usage is TRBJ1-1; D uncertain. The clonotype was recovered from a human donor in good health (CMV status not recorded). Some clones in this sample may be carry-over from other donors' samples. CDR3 DNA sequence: TGTGCCAGCAGGATAGGACCCCGGAACACTGAAGCTTTCTTT. It translates to CASRIGPRNTEAFF.